This TCR beta chain was recorded in a study of monozygotic twins with inflammatory bowel disease. Comment on this clonotype: The antigen is unknown.

Following a re-call of the 5' RACE reads, TCRdb has one entry per CDR3 protein and lacks DNA. The table for this sample gives around 380,000 distinct CDR3 sequences. Study-wide results and limits: Limited statistical power may explain no repertoire similarity difference between concordant and discordant twins.

Looked up from germline, CDR1 is SGHRS and CDR2 is YFSETQ. The CDR3 runs 16 residues. The template was total RNA from whole blood, with no T cell sorting. The sequencing sample was made of blood. V is TRBV5-1 and J is TRBJ1-2. The receptor was isolated from a human donor with ulcerative colitis or Crohn's disease, or a healthy co-twin of an affected twin (not recorded which). The CDR3 here is CASSLAGHAGVYGYTF.